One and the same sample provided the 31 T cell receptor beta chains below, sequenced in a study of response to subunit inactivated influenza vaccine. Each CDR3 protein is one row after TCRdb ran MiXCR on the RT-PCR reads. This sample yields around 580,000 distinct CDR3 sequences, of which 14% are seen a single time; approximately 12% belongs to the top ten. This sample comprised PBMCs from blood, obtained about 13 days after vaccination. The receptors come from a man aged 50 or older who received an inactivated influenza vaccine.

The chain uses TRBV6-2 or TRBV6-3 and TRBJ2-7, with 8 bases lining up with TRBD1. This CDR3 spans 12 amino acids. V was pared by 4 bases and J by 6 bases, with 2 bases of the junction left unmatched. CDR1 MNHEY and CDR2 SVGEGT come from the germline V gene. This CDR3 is CASSFTGGEQYF. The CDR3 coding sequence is TGTGCCAGCAGTTTTACAGGGGGCGAGCAGTACTTC.

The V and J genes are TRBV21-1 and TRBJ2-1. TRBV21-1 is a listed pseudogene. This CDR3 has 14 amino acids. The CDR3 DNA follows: TGTGCCAGCAGCAAAGCTCTCGTATACAATGAGCAGTTCTTC. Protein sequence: CASSKALVYNEQFF.

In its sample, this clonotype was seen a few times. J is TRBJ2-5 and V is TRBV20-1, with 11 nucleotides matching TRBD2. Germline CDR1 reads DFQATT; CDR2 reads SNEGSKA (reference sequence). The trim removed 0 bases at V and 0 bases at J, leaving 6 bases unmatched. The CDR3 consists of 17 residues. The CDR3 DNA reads TGCAGTGCTAGAGATTTCGGGACTAGCGGACACCAAGAGACCCAGTACTTC. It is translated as CSARDFGTSGHQETQYF.

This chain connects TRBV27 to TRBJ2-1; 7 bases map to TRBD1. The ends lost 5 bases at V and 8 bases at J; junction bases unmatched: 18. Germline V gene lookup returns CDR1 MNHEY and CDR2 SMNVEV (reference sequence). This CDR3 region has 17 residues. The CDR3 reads CASSRGKLGTEVYEQFF. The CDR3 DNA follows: TGTGCCAGCAGTCGCGGCAAACTCGGGACAGAGGTCTATGAGCAGTTCTTC.

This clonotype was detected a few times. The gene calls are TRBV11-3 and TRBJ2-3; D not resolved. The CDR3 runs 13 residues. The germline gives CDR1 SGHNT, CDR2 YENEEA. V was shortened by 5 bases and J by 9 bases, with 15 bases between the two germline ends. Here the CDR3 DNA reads TGTGCCAGCAGCCCCCCGTCGGATGAGACGCAGTATTTT. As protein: CASSPPSDETQYF. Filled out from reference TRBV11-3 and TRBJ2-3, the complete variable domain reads EAGVVQSPRYKIIEKKQPVAFWCNPISGHNTLYWYLQNLGQGPELLIRYENEEAVDDSQLPKDRFSAERLKGVDSTLKIQPAELGDSAVYLCASSPPSDETQYFGPGTRLTVL.

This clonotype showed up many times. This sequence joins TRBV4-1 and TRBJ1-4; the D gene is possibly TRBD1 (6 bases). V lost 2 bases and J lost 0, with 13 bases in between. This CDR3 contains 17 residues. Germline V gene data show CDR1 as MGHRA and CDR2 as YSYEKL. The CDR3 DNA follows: TGCGCCAGCAGCCAAATCCCGGGACAAGCAACTAATGAAAAACTGTTTTTT. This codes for CASSQIPGQATNEKLFF.

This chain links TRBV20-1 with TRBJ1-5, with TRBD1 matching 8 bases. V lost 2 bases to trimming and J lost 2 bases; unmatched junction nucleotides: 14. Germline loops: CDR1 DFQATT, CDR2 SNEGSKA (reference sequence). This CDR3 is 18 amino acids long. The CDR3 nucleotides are TGCAGTGCTAGATCCGGGACAGGAACTCACATTTGCAATCAGCCCCAGCATTTT. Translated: CSARSGTGTHICNQPQHF.

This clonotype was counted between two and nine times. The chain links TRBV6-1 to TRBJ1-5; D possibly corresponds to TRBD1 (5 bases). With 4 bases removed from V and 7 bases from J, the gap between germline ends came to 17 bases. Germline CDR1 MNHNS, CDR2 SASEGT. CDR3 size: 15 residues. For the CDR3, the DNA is TGTGCCAGCAGTGTGGTTACGGGGGGTAGCCAGCCCCAGCATTTT. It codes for CASSVVTGGSQPQHF.

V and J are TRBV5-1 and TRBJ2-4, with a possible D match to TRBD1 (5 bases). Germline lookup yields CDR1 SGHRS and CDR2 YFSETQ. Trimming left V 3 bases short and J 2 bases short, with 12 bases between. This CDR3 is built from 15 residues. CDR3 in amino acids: CASSSTGFPKNIQYF. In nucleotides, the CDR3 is TGCGCCAGCAGCTCAACAGGATTCCCCAAAAACATTCAGTACTTC.

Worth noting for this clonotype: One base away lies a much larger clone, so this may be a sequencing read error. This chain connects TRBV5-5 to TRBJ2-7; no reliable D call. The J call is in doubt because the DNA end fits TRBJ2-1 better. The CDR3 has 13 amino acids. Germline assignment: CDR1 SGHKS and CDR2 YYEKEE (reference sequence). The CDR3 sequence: CASSLSANYEQFF. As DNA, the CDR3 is TGTGCCAGCAGCTTGTCCGCGAACTACGAGCAGTTCTTC.

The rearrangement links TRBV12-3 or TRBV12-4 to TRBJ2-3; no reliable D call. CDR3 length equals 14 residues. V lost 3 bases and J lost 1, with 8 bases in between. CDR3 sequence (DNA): TGTGCCAGCAGTTTGTTTAGGGGCACAGATACGCAGTATTTT. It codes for CASSLFRGTDTQYF.

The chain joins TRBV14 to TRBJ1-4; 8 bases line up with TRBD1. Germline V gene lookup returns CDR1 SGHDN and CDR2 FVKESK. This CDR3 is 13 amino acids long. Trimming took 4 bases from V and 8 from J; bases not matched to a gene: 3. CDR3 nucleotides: TGTGCCAGCAGCCGCTGGACAGGGGAAAAACTGTTTTTT. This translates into CASSRWTGEKLFF.

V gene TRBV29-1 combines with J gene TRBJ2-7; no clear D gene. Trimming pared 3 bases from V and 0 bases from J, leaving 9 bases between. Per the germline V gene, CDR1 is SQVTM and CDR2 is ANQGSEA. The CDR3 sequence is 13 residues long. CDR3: CSVETEHSYEQYF. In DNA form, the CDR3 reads TGCAGCGTTGAGACGGAACACTCCTACGAGCAGTACTTC.

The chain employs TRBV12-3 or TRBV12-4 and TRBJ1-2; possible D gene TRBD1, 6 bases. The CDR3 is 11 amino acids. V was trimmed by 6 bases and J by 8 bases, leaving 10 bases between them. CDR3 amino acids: CASSSGEGYTF. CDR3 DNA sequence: TGTGCCAGCAGCTCAGGGGAAGGCTACACCTTC.

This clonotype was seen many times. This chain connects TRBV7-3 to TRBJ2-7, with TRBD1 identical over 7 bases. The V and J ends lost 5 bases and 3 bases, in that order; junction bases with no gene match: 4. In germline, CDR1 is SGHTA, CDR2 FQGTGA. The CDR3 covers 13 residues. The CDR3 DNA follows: TGTGCCAGCAGCGCCTCAGGGGGCTACGAGCAGTACTTC. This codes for CASSASGGYEQYF.

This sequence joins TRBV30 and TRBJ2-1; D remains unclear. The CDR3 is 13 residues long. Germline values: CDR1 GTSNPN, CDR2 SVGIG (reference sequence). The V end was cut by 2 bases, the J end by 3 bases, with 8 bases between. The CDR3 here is CAWSKARYNEQFF. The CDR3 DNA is TGTGCCTGGAGTAAAGCCCGCTACAATGAGCAGTTCTTC.

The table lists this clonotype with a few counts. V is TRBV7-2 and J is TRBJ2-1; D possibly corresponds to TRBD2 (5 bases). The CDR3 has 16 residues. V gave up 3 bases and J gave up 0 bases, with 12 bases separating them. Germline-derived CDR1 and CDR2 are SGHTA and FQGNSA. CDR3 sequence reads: CASSFYGESSYNEQFF. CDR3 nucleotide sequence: TGTGCCAGCAGCTTTTACGGGGAGAGCTCCTACAATGAGCAGTTCTTC. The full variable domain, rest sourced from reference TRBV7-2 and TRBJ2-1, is GAGVSQSPSNKVTEKGKDVELRCDPISGHTALYWYRQSLGQGLEFLIYFQGNSAPDKSGLPSDRFSAERTGGSVSTLTIQRTQQEDSAVYLCASSFYGESSYNEQFFGPGTRLTVL.

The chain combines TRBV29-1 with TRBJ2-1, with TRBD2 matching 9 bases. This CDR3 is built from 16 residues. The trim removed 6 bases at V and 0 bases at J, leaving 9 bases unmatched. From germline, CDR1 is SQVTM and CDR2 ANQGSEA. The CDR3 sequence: CSVAGTSCSSYNEQFF. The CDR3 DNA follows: TGCAGCGTGGCCGGGACTAGCTGTAGCTCCTACAATGAGCAGTTCTTC.

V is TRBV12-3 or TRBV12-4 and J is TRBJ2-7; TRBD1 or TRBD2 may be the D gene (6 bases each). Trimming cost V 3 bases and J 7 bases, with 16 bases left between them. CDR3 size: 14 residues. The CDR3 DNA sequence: TGTGCCAGCAGTTTTGGGGGCAGGGAGGAAGAGCAGTACTTC. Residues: CASSFGGREEEQYF.

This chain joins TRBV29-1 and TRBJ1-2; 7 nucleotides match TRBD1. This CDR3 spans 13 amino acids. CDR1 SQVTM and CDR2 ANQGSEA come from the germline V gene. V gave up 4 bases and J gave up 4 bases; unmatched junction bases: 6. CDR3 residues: CSVGRDSLYGYTF. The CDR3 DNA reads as TGCAGCGTTGGAAGGGACAGTCTCTATGGCTACACCTTC.

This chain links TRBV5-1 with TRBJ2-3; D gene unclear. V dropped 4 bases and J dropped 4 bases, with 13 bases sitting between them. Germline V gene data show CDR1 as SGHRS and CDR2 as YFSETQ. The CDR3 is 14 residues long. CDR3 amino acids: CASSRRTEADTQYF. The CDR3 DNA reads TGCGCCAGCAGCAGACGGACCGAGGCAGATACGCAGTATTTT.

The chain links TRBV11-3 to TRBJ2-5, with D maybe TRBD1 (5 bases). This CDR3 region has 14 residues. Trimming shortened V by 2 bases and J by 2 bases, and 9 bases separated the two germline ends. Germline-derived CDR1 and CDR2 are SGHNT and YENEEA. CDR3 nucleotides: TGTGCCAGCAGCTTAAGGGGCCAGCAAGAGACCCAGTACTTC. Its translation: CASSLRGQQETQYF. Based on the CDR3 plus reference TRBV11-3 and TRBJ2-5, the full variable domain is EAGVVQSPRYKIIEKKQPVAFWCNPISGHNTLYWYLQNLGQGPELLIRYENEEAVDDSQLPKDRFSAERLKGVDSTLKIQPAELGDSAVYLCASSLRGQQETQYFGPGTRLLVL.

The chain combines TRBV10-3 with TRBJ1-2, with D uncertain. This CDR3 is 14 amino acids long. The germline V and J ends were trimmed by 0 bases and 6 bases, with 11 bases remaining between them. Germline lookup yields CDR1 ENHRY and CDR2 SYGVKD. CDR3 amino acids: CAISESGGGHGYTF. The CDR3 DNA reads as TGTGCCATCAGTGAGTCGGGCGGAGGGCATGGCTACACCTTC.

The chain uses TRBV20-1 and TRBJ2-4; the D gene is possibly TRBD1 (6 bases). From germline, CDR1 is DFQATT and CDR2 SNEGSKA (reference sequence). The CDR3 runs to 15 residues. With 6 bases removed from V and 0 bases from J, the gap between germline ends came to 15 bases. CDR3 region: CSARTAEVAKNIQYF. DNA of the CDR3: TGCAGTGCCAGGACAGCAGAAGTAGCCAAAAACATTCAGTACTTC.

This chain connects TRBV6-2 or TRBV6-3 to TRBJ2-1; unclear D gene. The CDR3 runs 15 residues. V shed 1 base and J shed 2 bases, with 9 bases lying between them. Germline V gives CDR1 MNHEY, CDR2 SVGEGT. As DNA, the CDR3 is TGTGCCAGCAGTTACTACGGAATAACCTACAATGAGCAGTTCTTC. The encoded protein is CASSYYGITYNEQFF.

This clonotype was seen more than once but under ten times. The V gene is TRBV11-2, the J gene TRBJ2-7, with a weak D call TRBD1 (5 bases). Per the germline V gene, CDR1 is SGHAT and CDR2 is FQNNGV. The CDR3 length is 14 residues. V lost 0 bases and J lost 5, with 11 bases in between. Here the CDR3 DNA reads TGTGCCAGCAGCTTAGAGGCAGGGTTGAACGAGCAGTACTTC. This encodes CASSLEAGLNEQYF. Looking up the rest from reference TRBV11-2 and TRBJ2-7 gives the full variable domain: EAGVAQSPRYKIIEKRQSVAFWCNPISGHATLYWYQQILGQGPKLLIQFQNNGVVDDSQLPKDRFSAERLKGVDSTLKIQPAKLEDSAVYLCASSLEAGLNEQYFGPGTRLTVT.

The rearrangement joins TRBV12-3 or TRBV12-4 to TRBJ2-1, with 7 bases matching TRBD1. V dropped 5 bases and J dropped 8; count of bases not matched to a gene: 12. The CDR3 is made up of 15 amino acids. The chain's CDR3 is CASSPTRKGAYEQFF. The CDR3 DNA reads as TGTGCCAGCAGTCCCACGAGGAAGGGGGCTTATGAGCAGTTCTTC.

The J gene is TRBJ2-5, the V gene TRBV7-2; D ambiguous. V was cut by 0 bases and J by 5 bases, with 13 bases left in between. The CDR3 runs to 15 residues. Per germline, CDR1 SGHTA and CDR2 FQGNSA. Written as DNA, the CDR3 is TGTGCCAGCAGCTTAGCGGGCTGGAGCCGGGAGACCCAGTACTTC. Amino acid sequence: CASSLAGWSRETQYF.

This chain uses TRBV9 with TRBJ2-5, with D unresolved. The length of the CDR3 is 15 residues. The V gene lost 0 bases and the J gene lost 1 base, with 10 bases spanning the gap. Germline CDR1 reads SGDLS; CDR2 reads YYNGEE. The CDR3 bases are TGTGCCAGCAGCGTAGCTCTTGGCGGCCAAGAGACCCAGTACTTC. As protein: CASSVALGGQETQYF.

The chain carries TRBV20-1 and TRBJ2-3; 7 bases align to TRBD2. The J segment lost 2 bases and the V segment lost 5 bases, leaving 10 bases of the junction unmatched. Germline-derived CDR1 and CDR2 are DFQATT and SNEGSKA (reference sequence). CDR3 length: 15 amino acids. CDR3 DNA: TGCAGTGCTTCTGGACTAGGCCCCCACACAGATACGCAGTATTTT. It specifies CSASGLGPHTDTQYF.

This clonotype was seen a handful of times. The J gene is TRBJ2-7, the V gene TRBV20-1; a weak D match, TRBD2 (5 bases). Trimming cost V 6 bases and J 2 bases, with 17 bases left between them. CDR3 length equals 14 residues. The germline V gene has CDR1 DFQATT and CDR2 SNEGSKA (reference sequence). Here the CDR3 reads CSAPGSVGPYEQYF. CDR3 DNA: TGCAGTGCGCCGGGTAGCGTCGGTCCCTACGAGCAGTACTTC.